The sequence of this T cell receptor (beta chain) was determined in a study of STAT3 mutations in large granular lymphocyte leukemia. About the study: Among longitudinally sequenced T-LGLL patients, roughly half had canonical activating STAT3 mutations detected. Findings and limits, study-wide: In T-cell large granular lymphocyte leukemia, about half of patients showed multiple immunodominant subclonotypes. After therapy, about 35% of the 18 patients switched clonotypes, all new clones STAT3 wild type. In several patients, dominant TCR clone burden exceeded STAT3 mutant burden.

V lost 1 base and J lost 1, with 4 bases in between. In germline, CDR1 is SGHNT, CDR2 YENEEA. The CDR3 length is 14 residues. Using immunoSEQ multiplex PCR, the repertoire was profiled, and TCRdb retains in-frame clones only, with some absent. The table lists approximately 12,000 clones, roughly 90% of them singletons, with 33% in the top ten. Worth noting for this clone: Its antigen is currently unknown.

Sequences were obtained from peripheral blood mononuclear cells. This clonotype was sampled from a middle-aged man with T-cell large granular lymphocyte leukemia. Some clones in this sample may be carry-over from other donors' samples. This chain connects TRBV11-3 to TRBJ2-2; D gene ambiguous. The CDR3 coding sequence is TGTGCCAGCAGCTTAGGGGGGAACACCGGGGAGCTGTTTTTT. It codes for CASSLGGNTGELFF.